A single sample is the source of the 21 T cell receptor beta chains below, sequenced in a study of cytomegalovirus exposure and HLA in healthy donors. The PCR used 60 Vbeta and 13 Jbeta primers. Method: immunoSEQ multiplex PCR; TCRdb's copy keeps in-frame clones and lacks some. The sample totals 40,000 to 45,000 clones. Material: PBMCs. The receptor set was obtained from a man younger than 40 in good health and CMV-seronegative.

The chain joins TRBV2 to TRBJ1-1; the D gene is possibly TRBD1 (6 bases). This CDR3 comprises 12 residues. V was shortened by 3 bases and J by 8 bases, with 10 bases between the two germline ends. Germline lookup yields CDR1 SNHLY and CDR2 FYNNEI. The CDR3 spells CASSEGAEEAFF. In DNA form, the CDR3 reads TGTGCCAGCAGTGAGGGGGCAGAAGAAGCTTTCTTT.

CDR3 protein: CASSVEDSLRPANYGYTF. The DNA for the CDR3 is TGTGCCAGCAGTGTAGAGGACAGCCTCCGACCCGCTAACTATGGCTACACCTTC. J is TRBJ1-2 and V is TRBV6-1; D might be TRBD1 (6 bases). CDR3 length equals 18 residues. Germline values: CDR1 MNHNS, CDR2 SASEGT. V was cut by 4 bases and J by 0 bases, with 21 bases left in between.

This rearrangement joins TRBV7-2 to TRBJ1-4; D gene ambiguous. CDR1 and CDR2 (germline): SGHTA, FQGNSA. The ends were cut back, 0 bases at V and 8 bases at J, with 10 bases in the middle. This CDR3 is 14 amino acids long. The CDR3 nucleotides read TGTGCCAGCAGCTTAGCGACAATAAGAGAAAAACTGTTTTTT. Translating it yields CASSLATIREKLFF.

The chain has TRBV4-1 and TRBJ2-4; TRBD1 matches 9 bases. This CDR3 region has 16 residues. V dropped 0 bases and J dropped 5; count of bases not matched to a gene: 5. The V gene's germline CDR1 is MGHRA and CDR2 YSYEKL. The CDR3: CASSQDRWTGENIQYF. The DNA for the CDR3 is TGCGCCAGCAGCCAAGATCGATGGACAGGGGAAAACATTCAGTACTTC.

This chain connects TRBV4-3 to TRBJ1-2, with 7 bases matching TRBD1. Per germline, CDR1 LGHNA and CDR2 YSLEER. CDR3 length: 14 amino acids. V trimming: 0 bases; J trimming: 4 bases; junction bases outside the gene matches: 2. Written as DNA, the CDR3 is TGCGCCAGCAGCCAAGATGGGACAGCCTATGGCTACACCTTC. Translation: CASSQDGTAYGYTF.

V is TRBV7-9 and J is TRBJ2-3; 9 bases fit TRBD1. The CDR3 is 15 residues long. V gave up 6 bases and J gave up 2 bases; unmatched junction bases: 6. Germline V gene lookup returns CDR1 SEHNR and CDR2 FQNEAQ (reference sequence). CDR3 sequence (DNA): TGTGCCAGCAGATCGACAGGGGGGTACACAGATACGCAGTATTTT. Amino acid sequence: CASRSTGGYTDTQYF.

V is TRBV9 and J is TRBJ2-7; 7 bases match TRBD1. Germline values: CDR1 SGDLS, CDR2 YYNGEE. The CDR3 runs to 16 residues. V lost 3 bases and J lost 3; bases outside the gene matches: 12. The CDR3 spells CASSDGPRQGNYEQYF. The CDR3 DNA follows: TGTGCCAGCAGCGACGGCCCGAGACAGGGAAACTACGAGCAGTACTTC. Together with reference TRBV9 and TRBJ2-7, the CDR3 gives the full variable domain: DSGVTQTPKHLITATGQRVTLRCSPRSGDLSVYWYQQSLDQGLQFLIQYYNGEERAKGNILERFSAQQFPDLHSELNLSSLELGDSALYFCASSDGPRQGNYEQYFGPGTRLTVT.

This sequence joins TRBV9 and TRBJ1-1, with unresolved D. The CDR3 loop spans 15 amino acids. Germline-derived CDR1 and CDR2 are SGDLS and YYNGEE. V lost 4 bases to trimming and J lost 1 base, with 14 bases between them. The CDR3 loop reads CASSPGEHKNTEAFF. Written as DNA, the CDR3 is TGTGCCAGCAGCCCGGGAGAGCACAAGAACACTGAAGCTTTCTTT. The complete variable domain, with remaining parts taken from reference TRBV9 and TRBJ1-1, reads DSGVTQTPKHLITATGQRVTLRCSPRSGDLSVYWYQQSLDQGLQFLIQYYNGEERAKGNILERFSAQQFPDLHSELNLSSLELGDSALYFCASSPGEHKNTEAFFGQGTRLTVV.

This chain links TRBV27 with TRBJ1-5; D call uncertain. Trimming stripped 7 bases from V and 2 bases from J, with 21 bases between. Germline V CDR1 and CDR2: MNHEY, SMNVEV (reference sequence). The CDR3 length is 17 residues. DNA for the CDR3: TGTGCCAGCACTCTAACGGCAGAACGCGGGGGCAATCAGCCCCAGCATTTT. This gives the protein CASTLTAERGGNQPQHF.

The chain employs TRBV4-3 and TRBJ1-2; tentatively, D is TRBD1 (6 bases). This CDR3 has 14 residues. V lost 0 bases and J 3 bases, leaving 8 bases between the germline ends. Germline values: CDR1 LGHNA, CDR2 YSLEER. This CDR3 is CASSQEGGHYGYTF. As DNA, the CDR3 is TGCGCCAGCAGCCAAGAAGGGGGTCACTATGGCTACACCTTC.

The rearrangement links TRBV15 to TRBJ1-1; 10 positions match TRBD1. The CDR3 is 14 amino acids. The V gene end was trimmed by 5 bases and the J gene end by 5 bases; junction bases not matched to a gene: 5. The germline V gene encodes CDR1 LNHNV and CDR2 YYDKDF (reference sequence). The CDR3 loop is CATSEDRGWTEAFF. The CDR3 DNA reads as TGTGCCACCAGCGAGGACAGGGGGTGGACTGAAGCTTTCTTT.

J is TRBJ1-5 and V is TRBV5-6, with TRBD1 matching over 9 bases. Trimming cost V 4 bases and J 2 bases; bases outside gene matches: 13. Germline V gene data show CDR1 as SGHDT and CDR2 as YYEEEE. The CDR3 runs to 18 residues. The CDR3 region is CASSKRGQGSYGNQPQHF. The CDR3 nucleotides are TGTGCCAGCAGCAAGAGGGGACAGGGCTCCTATGGCAATCAGCCCCAGCATTTT.

In DNA form, the CDR3 reads TGTGCCAGTAGTCCTCAGGGTAAGGGCTACACCTTC. Translating gives CASSPQGKGYTF. The chain recombines TRBV19 with TRBJ1-2; maybe TRBD1 (5 bases). CDR1 and CDR2 (germline): LNHDA, SQIVND (reference sequence). The CDR3 runs to 12 residues. V shed 5 bases and J shed 8 bases, with 12 bases lying between them.

J is TRBJ2-1 and V is TRBV2; the D is unclear. Trimming stripped 3 bases from V and 5 bases from J, with 5 bases between. There are 12 residues in the CDR3. The V gene's germline CDR1 is SNHLY and CDR2 FYNNEI. The DNA of the CDR3 is TGTGCCAGCAGTGATACGGACAATGAGCAGTTCTTC. It translates to CASSDTDNEQFF. Full variable domain (remainder filled in from reference TRBV2 and TRBJ2-1): EPEVTQTPSHQVTQMGQEVILRCVPISNHLYFYWYRQILGQKVEFLVSFYNNEISEKSEIFDDQFSVERPDGSNFTLKIRSTKLEDSAMYFCASSDTDNEQFFGPGTRLTVL.

This chain uses TRBV19 with TRBJ2-3, with 10 bases identical to TRBD1. The CDR3 has 14 residues. With 5 bases clipped from V and 4 bases from J, the junction kept 3 bases outside the gene matches. Germline V gene lookup returns CDR1 LNHDA and CDR2 SQIVND (reference sequence). In DNA form, the CDR3 reads TGTGCCAGTAGTGCCGGGACAGGGGCAGATACGCAGTATTTT. It translates to CASSAGTGADTQYF.

CDR3 loop: CASSDSGPDNEQFF. CDR3 bases: TGTGCCAGCAGTGACTCGGGCCCCGACAATGAGCAGTTCTTC. The V call is TRBV6-4, the J call TRBJ2-1, with D unclear. This CDR3 is 14 amino acids long. Deletions cut 0 bases from V and 5 bases from J, with 8 bases between. Germline CDR1 and CDR2: MRHNA and SNTAGT.

The rearrangement uses TRBV5-8 and TRBJ2-3; D remains ambiguous. This CDR3 has 18 residues. Per germline, CDR1 SGHTS and CDR2 YDEGEE. The V end was cut by 0 bases, the J end by 2 bases, with 19 bases between. CDR3 amino acids: CASSLGGYGGFTTDTQYF. The CDR3 DNA sequence: TGTGCCAGCAGCTTGGGAGGTTATGGCGGTTTTACCACAGATACGCAGTATTTT.

The chain joins TRBV5-6 to TRBJ2-1; a weak D match, TRBD2 (6 bases). This CDR3 is built from 15 residues. CDR1 is SGHDT and CDR2 is YYEEEE in the germline V gene. V shed 5 bases and J shed 7 bases, with 19 bases lying between them. CDR3 sequence (DNA): TGTGCCAGCAGATTGAAATGGGACTCGCTAAATGAGCAGTTCTTC. Protein product: CASRLKWDSLNEQFF.

The CDR3 loop is CASSSPSGTGPSNYGYTF. The CDR3 bases are TGCGCCAGCAGCTCCCCCTCCGGGACAGGGCCTTCTAACTATGGCTACACCTTC. The gene calls are TRBV5-1 and TRBJ1-2; TRBD1 agrees at 9 bases. CDR1 is SGHRS and CDR2 is YFSETQ in the germline V gene. The CDR3 loop spans 18 amino acids. J lost 0 bases, V lost 3 bases, and 12 bases had no gene match.

The gene calls are TRBV6-4 and TRBJ1-5; D call uncertain. CDR3 size: 14 residues. Trimming removed 0 bases from V and 10 bases from J, with 13 bases in between. Germline values: CDR1 MRHNA, CDR2 SNTAGT. The CDR3 nucleotides read TGTGCCAGCAGTGACTCGGGGAGTAGTGGCCCCCAGCATTTT. It translates to CASSDSGSSGPQHF.

The chain has TRBV7-9 and TRBJ2-7, with TRBD2 identical over 13 bases. Germline assignment: CDR1 SEHNR and CDR2 FQNEAQ (reference sequence). The CDR3 extends over 16 amino acids. Unmatched junction bases numbered 6, after V lost 5 bases and J lost 2 bases. CDR3 nucleotide sequence: TGTGCCAGCAGCCCCACGGGACTAGCGGGGCCCTACGAGCAGTACTTC. Protein sequence: CASSPTGLAGPYEQYF.